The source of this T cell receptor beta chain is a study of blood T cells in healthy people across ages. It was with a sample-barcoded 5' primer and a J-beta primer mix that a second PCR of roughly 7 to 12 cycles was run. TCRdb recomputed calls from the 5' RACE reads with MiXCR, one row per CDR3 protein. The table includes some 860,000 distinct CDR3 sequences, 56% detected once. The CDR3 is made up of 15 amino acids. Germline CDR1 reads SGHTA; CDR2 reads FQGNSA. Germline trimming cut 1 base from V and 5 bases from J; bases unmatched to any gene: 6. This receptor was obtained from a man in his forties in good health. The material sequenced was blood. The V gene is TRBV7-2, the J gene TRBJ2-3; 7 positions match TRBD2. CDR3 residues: CASSLEAGRGDTQYF. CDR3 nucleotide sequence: TGTGCCAGCAGCTTAGAGGCAGGGAGGGGAGATACGCAGTATTTT.